This TCR beta chain was identified in a study of monozygotic twins with inflammatory bowel disease. The study, taken as a whole, reports: Researchers were unable to tell different T cell subtypes apart.

TCRdb reprocessed the 5' RACE reads, with one entry per CDR3 protein and no DNA. Here the sample table reports some 150,000 distinct CDR3 sequences. This CDR3 is 14 amino acids long. Germline CDR1 GTSNPN, CDR2 SVGIG (reference sequence). Note on this clonotype: The antigen is undetermined.

The receptor comes from a human donor with ulcerative colitis or Crohn's disease, or a healthy co-twin of an affected twin (not recorded which). Material for sequencing was blood. The chain couples TRBV30 to TRBJ2-3. CDR3 amino acids: CAWSVTIGTDTQYF. Based on the CDR3 plus reference TRBV30 and TRBJ2-3, the full variable domain is SQTIHQWPATLVQPVGSPLSLECTVEGTSNPNLYWYRQAAGRGLQLLFYSVGIGQISSEVPQNLSASRPQDRQFILSSKKLLLSDSGFYLCAWSVTIGTDTQYFGPGTRLTVL.